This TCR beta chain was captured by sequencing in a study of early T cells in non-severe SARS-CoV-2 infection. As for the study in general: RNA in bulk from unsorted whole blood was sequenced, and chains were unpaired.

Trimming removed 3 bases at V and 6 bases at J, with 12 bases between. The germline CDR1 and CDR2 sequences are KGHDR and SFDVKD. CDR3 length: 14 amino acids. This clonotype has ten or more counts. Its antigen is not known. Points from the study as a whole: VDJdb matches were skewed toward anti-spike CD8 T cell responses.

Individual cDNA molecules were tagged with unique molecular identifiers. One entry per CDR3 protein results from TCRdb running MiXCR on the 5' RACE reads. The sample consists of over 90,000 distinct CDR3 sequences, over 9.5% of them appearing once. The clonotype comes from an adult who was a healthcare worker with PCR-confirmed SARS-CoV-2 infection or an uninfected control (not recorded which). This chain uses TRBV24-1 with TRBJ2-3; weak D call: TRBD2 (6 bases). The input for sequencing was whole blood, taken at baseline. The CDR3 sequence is CATSDPGGPDTQYF. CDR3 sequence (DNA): TGTGCCACCAGTGATCCCGGAGGGCCTGATACGCAGTATTTT.